The TCR beta chain under discussion was sequenced for a study of T cell repertoires in cytomegalovirus infection. In the study overall: HLA-C-restricted CMV epitopes, recently identified, and well-studied HLA-B-restricted ones were used by the study. In public TCR beta signatures, there were indications of both CMV infection and matching HLA type. Overall study results and limits: Adding up the frequency of public TCR beta families identified people who carried CMV plus the relevant HLA. There were HLA-C-restricted CMV-specific TCR beta clonotypes dominating the ex vivo response.

TCRdb re-analysed the reads in MiXCR, keeping a single row per CDR3 protein. Among hundreds of thousands of distinct CDR3 sequences, about 27% were seen once, and the ten largest hold 20%. The germline V gene encodes CDR1 MDHEN and CDR2 SYDVKM. This CDR3 spans 15 amino acids. V shed 7 bases and J shed 0 bases, with 10 bases lying between them. Ten or more counts support this clonotype. Its antigen is unidentified. The rearrangement joins TRBV28 to TRBJ1-6; D is unresolved. This clonotype was obtained from a human donor in good health (CMV status not recorded). Some clones in this sample may be carry-over from other donors' samples. The sample here was cultured PBMCs, taken from culture after CMV antigen stimulation. CDR3 loop: CASKVANSYNSPLHF. Written as DNA, the CDR3 is TGTGCCAGCAAGGTGGCCAACTCCTATAATTCACCCCTCCACTTT.